The rows below give T cell receptor beta chains drawn from one sample of a study of T cell repertoires in cytomegalovirus infection. TCRdb re-analysed the reads in MiXCR, keeping a single row per CDR3 protein. The sample comprises 150,000 or so distinct CDR3 sequences, 20% to 25% of which are singletons, and approximately 11% rests with the top ten. Sequenced: PBMCs. These TCRs come from a human donor in good health (CMV status not recorded). Some clones in this sample may be carry-over from other donors' samples. CDR3s include the opening cysteine and the closing phenylalanine or tryptophan. A D gene is named only where the DNA matches it firmly. For some rows the clone size is stated as once, few or many, or as a class when expanded; others skip it.

-,TRBV28,TRBJ1-6,-,CASRDYRVQNSPLHF,TGTGCCAGCAGAGATTACAGGGTTCAGAATTCACCCCTCCACTTT
-,TRBV9,TRBJ2-2,-,CASSVAGTGELFF,TGTGCCAGCAGCGTAGCTGGCACCGGGGAGCTGTTTTTT
many,TRBV7-8,TRBJ2-3,-,CASSPAPYHTQYF,TGTGCCAGCAGCCCCGCCCCCTATCATACGCAGTATTTT
many,TRBV7-2,TRBJ2-3,TRBD2,CASSLPPWTSGRGRNTQYF,TGTGCCAGCAGCTTACCCCCTTGGACTAGCGGGAGGGGGCGGAATACGCAGTATTTT
-,TRBV2,TRBJ2-3,TRBD1,CASSEDGTGRSTDTQYF,TGTGCCAGCAGTGAAGATGGGACAGGCCGTAGCACAGATACGCAGTATTTT
few,TRBV4-3,TRBJ2-1,TRBD2,CASSQVLPLAGGPPSSYNEQFF,TGCGCCAGCAGCCAAGTCCTGCCTCTAGCGGGAGGTCCCCCTAGCTCCTACAATGAGCAGTTCTTC
-,TRBV4-2,TRBJ2-1,-,CASSQDIRQELNEQFF,TGTGCCAGCAGCCAAGATATCAGGCAGGAACTCAATGAGCAGTTCTTC
few,TRBV6-2/TRBV6-3,TRBJ1-5,-,CASSYSKGWQPQHF,TGTGCCAGCAGTTACTCGAAGGGGTGGCAGCCCCAGCATTTT
few,TRBV27,TRBJ2-7,-,CASSNGGPYEQYF,TGTGCCAGCAGTAATGGGGGACCCTACGAGCAGTACTTC
-,TRBV5-8,TRBJ2-1,-,CASSPNYNEQFF,TGTGCCAGCAGCCCGAACTACAATGAGCAGTTCTTC
many,TRBV10-3,TRBJ2-3,TRBD1,CAISGGGGDTQYF,TGTGCCATCAGTGGAGGGGGCGGAGATACGCAGTATTTT
-,TRBV6-1,TRBJ2-7,-,CASSDAGLSSYEQYF,TGTGCCAGCAGTGACGCAGGGCTCAGCTCCTACGAGCAGTACTTC
-,TRBV6-1,TRBJ1-2,-,CASSPGFYGYTF,TGTGCCAGCAGCCCGGGATTTTATGGCTACACCTTC
many,TRBV7-9,TRBJ2-1,TRBD2,CASSLLAGGSEQFF,TGTGCCAGCAGCTTACTAGCGGGAGGGAGTGAGCAGTTCTTC